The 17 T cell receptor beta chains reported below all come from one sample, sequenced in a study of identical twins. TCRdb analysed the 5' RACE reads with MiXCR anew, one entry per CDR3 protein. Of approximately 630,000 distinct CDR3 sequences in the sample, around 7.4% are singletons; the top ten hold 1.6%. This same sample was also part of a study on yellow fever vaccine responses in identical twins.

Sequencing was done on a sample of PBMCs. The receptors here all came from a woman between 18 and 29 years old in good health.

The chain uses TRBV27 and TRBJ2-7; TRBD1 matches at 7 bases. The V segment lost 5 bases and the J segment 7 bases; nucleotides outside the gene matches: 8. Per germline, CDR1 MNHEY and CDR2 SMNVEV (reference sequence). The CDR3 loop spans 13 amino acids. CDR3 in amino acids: CASSTMTGWEQYF. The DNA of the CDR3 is TGTGCCAGCAGTACAATGACAGGGTGGGAGCAGTACTTC.

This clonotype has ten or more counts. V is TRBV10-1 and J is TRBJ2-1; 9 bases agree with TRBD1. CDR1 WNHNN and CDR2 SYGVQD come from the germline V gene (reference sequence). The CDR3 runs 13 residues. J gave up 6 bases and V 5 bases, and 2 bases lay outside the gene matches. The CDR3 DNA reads TGCGCCAGCAGTATGACAGGGGGCAATGAGCAGTTCTTC. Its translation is CASSMTGGNEQFF.

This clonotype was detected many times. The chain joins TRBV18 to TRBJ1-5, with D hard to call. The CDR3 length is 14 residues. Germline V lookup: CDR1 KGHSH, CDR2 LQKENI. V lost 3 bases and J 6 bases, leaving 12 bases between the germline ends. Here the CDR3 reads CASSPGREGQPQHF. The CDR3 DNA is TGTGCCAGCTCACCCGGCCGGGAGGGTCAGCCCCAGCATTTT.

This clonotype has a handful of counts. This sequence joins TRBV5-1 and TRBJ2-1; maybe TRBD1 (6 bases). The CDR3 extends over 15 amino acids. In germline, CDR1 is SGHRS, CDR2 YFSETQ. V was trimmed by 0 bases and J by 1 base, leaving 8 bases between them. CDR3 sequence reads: CASSLEGESYNEQFF. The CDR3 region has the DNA TGCGCCAGCAGCTTGGAGGGGGAATCCTACAATGAGCAGTTCTTC.

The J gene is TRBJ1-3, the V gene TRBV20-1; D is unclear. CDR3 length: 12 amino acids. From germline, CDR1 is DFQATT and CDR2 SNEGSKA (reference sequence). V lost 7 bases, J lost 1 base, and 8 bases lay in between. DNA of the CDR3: TGCAGTGTCGGACGATCTGGAAACACCATATATTTT. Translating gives CSVGRSGNTIYF.

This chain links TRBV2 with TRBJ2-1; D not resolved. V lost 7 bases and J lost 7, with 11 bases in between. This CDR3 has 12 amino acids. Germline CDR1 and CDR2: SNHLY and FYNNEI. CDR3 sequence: CASTRASNEQFF. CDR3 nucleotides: TGTGCCAGCACCCGGGCTTCGAATGAGCAGTTCTTC.

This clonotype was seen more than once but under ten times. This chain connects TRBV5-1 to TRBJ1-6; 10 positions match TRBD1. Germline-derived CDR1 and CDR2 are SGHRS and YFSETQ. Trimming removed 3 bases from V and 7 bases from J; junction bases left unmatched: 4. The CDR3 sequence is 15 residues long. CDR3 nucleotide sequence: TGCGCCAGCAGCTCGACGGGACAGGGGAATTCACCCCTCCACTTT. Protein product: CASSSTGQGNSPLHF.

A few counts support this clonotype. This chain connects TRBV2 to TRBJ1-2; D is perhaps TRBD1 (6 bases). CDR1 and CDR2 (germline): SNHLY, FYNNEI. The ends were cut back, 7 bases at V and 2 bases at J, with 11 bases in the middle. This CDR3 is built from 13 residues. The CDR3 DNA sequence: TGTGCCAGCACAGACGGGACAAACTATGGCTACACCTTC. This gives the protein CASTDGTNYGYTF.

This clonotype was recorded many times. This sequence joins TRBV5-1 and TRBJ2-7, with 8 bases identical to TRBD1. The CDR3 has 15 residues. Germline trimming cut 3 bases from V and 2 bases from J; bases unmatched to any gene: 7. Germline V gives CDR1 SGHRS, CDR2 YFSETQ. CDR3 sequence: CASSYNRGFPYEQYF. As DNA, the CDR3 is TGCGCCAGCAGCTACAACAGGGGGTTCCCCTACGAGCAGTACTTC.

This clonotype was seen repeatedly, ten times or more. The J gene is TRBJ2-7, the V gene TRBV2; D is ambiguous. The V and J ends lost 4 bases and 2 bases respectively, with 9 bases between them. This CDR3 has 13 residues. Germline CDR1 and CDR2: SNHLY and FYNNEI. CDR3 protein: CASSGDTTYEQYV. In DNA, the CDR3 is TGTGCCAGCAGTGGGGATACCACCTACGAGCAGTACGTC.

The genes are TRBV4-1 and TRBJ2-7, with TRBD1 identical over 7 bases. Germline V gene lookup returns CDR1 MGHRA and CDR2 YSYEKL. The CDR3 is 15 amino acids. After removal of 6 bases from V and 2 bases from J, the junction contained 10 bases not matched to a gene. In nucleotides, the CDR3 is TGCGCCAGCAGACGAATATTGACAGGGCCCTACGAGCAGTACTTC. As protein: CASRRILTGPYEQYF.

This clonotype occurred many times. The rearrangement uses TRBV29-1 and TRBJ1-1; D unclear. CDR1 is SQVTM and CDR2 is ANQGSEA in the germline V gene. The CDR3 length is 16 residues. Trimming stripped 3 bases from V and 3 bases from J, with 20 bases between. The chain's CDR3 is CSVEISKTFPYTEAFF. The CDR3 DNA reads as TGCAGCGTTGAGATATCTAAGACGTTTCCATACACTGAAGCTTTCTTT.

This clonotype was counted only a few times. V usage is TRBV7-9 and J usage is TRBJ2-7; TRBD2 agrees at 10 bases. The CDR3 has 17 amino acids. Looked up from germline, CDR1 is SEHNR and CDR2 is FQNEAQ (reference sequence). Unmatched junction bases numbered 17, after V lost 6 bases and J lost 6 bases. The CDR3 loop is CASSQGSMGLAGVEQYF. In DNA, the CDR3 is TGTGCCAGCAGTCAGGGGTCAATGGGTCTAGCGGGAGTCGAGCAGTACTTC.

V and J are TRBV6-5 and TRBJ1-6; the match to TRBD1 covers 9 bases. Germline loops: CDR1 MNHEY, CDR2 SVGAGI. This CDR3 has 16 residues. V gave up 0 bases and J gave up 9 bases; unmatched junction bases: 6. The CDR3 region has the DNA TGTGCCAGCAGTTACTCGACTGGGACAGGGCGTTCACCCCTCCACTTT. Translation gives CASSYSTGTGRSPLHF.

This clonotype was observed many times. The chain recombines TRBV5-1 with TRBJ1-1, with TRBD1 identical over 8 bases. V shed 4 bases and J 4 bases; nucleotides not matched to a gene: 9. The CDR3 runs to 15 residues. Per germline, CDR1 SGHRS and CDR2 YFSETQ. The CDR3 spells CASSGDDRGSTEAFF. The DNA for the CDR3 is TGCGCCAGCAGCGGAGACGACAGGGGCTCCACTGAAGCTTTCTTT. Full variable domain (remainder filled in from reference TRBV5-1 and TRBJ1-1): KAGVTQTPRYLIKTRGQQVTLSCSPISGHRSVSWYQQTPGQGLQFLFEYFSETQRNKGNFPGRFSGRQFSNSRSEMNVSTLELGDSALYLCASSGDDRGSTEAFFGQGTRLTVV.

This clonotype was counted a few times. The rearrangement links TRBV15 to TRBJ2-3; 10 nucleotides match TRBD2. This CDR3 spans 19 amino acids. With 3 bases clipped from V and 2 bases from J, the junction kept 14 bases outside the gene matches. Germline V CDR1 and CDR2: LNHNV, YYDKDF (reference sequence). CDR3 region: CATSSRKPGLADFTDTQYF. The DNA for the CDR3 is TGTGCCACCAGCAGCCGAAAACCCGGACTAGCGGACTTCACAGATACGCAGTATTTT.

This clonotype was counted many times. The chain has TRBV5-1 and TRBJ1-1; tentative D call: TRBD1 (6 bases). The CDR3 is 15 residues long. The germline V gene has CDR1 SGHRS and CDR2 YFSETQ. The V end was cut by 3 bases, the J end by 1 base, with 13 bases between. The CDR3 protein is CASSYQGPGNTEAFF. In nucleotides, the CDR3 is TGCGCCAGCAGCTACCAGGGGCCTGGGAACACTGAAGCTTTCTTT.